Each of the 19 T cell receptor beta chains below was sequenced from the same sample in a study of control samples from healthy donors and cancer patients. Data came from immunoSEQ multiplex PCR; TCRdb stores just in-frame clones and leaves some out. This table holds 120,000 or so clones, about 91% found once. The sequenced sample consisted of blood. These receptors were taken from a man aged 18-30 years in good health.

This chain joins TRBV12-5 and TRBJ2-6; TRBD1 agrees at 7 bases. Germline CDR1 and CDR2: LGHNT and FRNRAP. The CDR3 is 17 residues long. Trimming took 3 bases from V and 0 from J; bases not matched to a gene: 5. CDR3 residues: CASGLRDSISGANVLTF. CDR3 in DNA: TGTGCTAGTGGTTTAAGGGACAGTATCTCTGGGGCCAACGTCCTGACTTTC. The variable domain in full, with the rest retrieved from reference TRBV12-5 and TRBJ2-6, is DARVTQTPRHKVTEMGQEVTMRCQPILGHNTVFWYRQTMMQGLELLAYFRNRAPLDDSGMPKDRFSAEMPDATLATLKIQPSEPRDSAVYFCASGLRDSISGANVLTFGAGSRLTVL.

J is TRBJ1-5 and V is TRBV5-6; tentatively, D is TRBD1 (5 bases). CDR3 length equals 15 residues. Trimming removed 1 base at V and 3 bases at J, with 11 bases between. The germline V gene encodes CDR1 SGHDT and CDR2 YYEEEE. The CDR3 DNA reads TGTGCCAGCAGCTTGATTGGGGACTCCAATCAGCCCCAGCATTTT. Its translation is CASSLIGDSNQPQHF. The whole variable domain, remainder taken from reference TRBV5-6 and TRBJ1-5, is DAGVTQSPTHLIKTRGQQVTLRCSPKSGHDTVSWYQQALGQGPQFIFQYYEEEERQRGNFPDRFSGHQFPNYSSELNVNALLLGDSALYLCASSLIGDSNQPQHFGDGTRLSIL.

J is TRBJ2-2 and V is TRBV9, with unresolved D. V lost 2 bases and J lost 1, with 9 bases in between. The germline V gene encodes CDR1 SGDLS and CDR2 YYNGEE. The CDR3 contains 15 residues. DNA of the CDR3: TGTGCCAGCAGCGTCGACTCAAGGAACACCGGGGAGCTGTTTTTT. Protein sequence: CASSVDSRNTGELFF.

The chain employs TRBV5-1 and TRBJ1-2; D remains ambiguous. CDR1 SGHRS and CDR2 YFSETQ come from the germline V gene. Trimming stripped 4 bases from V and 2 bases from J, with 12 bases between. This CDR3 is built from 14 residues. CDR3 coding DNA: TGCGCCAGCAGCCCCCAAGGACCGAACTATGGCTACACCTTC. The encoded protein is CASSPQGPNYGYTF. Combining the CDR3 with reference TRBV5-1 and TRBJ1-2 gives the whole variable domain KAGVTQTPRYLIKTRGQQVTLSCSPISGHRSVSWYQQTPGQGLQFLFEYFSETQRNKGNFPGRFSGRQFSNSRSEMNVSTLELGDSALYLCASSPQGPNYGYTFGSGTRLTVV.

In nucleotides, the CDR3 is TGTGCCAGCAGCTTAAGGGTGGGGAACACTGAAGCTTTCTTT. As protein: CASSLRVGNTEAFF. V is TRBV5-4 and J is TRBJ1-1; no reliable D call. There are 14 residues in the CDR3. Germline CDR1 reads SGHNT; CDR2 reads YYREEE (reference sequence). V gave up 2 bases and J gave up 1 base, with 9 bases separating them.

This chain joins TRBV5-1 and TRBJ2-2, with TRBD1 identical over 12 bases. This CDR3 contains 16 residues. V lost 5 bases, J lost 10 bases, and 12 bases stayed unmatched. Looked up from germline, CDR1 is SGHRS and CDR2 is YFSETQ. The DNA of the CDR3 is TGCGCCAGCAGGCGGACGCCGGGACAGGGGGCCCCGGAGCTGTTTTTT. Its translation: CASRRTPGQGAPELFF. Full variable domain (outside the CDR3, taken from reference TRBV5-1 and TRBJ2-2): KAGVTQTPRYLIKTRGQQVTLSCSPISGHRSVSWYQQTPGQGLQFLFEYFSETQRNKGNFPGRFSGRQFSNSRSEMNVSTLELGDSALYLCASRRTPGQGAPELFFGEGSRLTVL.

The table lists this clone with a few counts. One end of the junction does not line up with germline, which may come from a read error. The chain is built from TRBV2 and TRBJ1-4, with D unclear. This CDR3 is 12 amino acids long. Germline V CDR1 and CDR2: SNHLY, FYNNEI. The CDR3 is CASSEVSEKLFF. The CDR3 bases are TGTGCCAGCAGCGAAGTATCCGAAAAACTGTTTTTT.

Concerning this clone: The sample carries other DNA sequences with the same CDR3. The genes are TRBV3-1 (or the pseudogene TRBV3-2) and TRBJ2-5; 9 nucleotides line up with TRBD1. There are 16 residues in the CDR3. V dropped 8 bases and J dropped 3; count of bases not matched to a gene: 13. Germline V gene data show CDR1 as LGHDT and CDR2 as YNNKEL (reference sequence). The CDR3: CASAPAPGQGKETQYF. In DNA, the CDR3 is TGTGCCAGCGCCCCAGCACCAGGACAGGGGAAAGAGACCCAGTACTTC.

This chain links TRBV12-5 with TRBJ2-7; D not certain. The CDR3 contains 12 residues. Trimming removed 3 bases at V and 4 bases at J, with 7 bases between. Germline CDR1 LGHNT, CDR2 FRNRAP. CDR3 protein: CASGFDPYEQYF. For the CDR3, the DNA is TGTGCTAGTGGTTTCGACCCATACGAGCAGTACTTC. The full variable domain, completed using reference TRBV12-5 and TRBJ2-7, is DARVTQTPRHKVTEMGQEVTMRCQPILGHNTVFWYRQTMMQGLELLAYFRNRAPLDDSGMPKDRFSAEMPDATLATLKIQPSEPRDSAVYFCASGFDPYEQYFGPGTRLTVT.

The chain employs TRBV6-6 and TRBJ1-4; D unresolved. The V gene's germline CDR1 is MNHNY and CDR2 SVGAGI (reference sequence). V was clipped by 3 bases and J by 8 bases, with 10 bases between them. The CDR3 is 13 residues long. DNA for the CDR3: TGTGCCAGCAGTTATGGCCTCTGGGAAAAACTGTTTTTT. Translating gives CASSYGLWEKLFF.

CDR3 region: CASSPGTGWTGELFF. CDR3 bases: TGTGCCAGCAGCCCGGGAACAGGGTGGACCGGGGAGCTGTTTTTT. This chain connects TRBV7-6 to TRBJ2-2; D is possibly TRBD1 (6 bases). The CDR3 loop spans 15 amino acids. With 5 bases removed from V and 5 bases from J, the gap between germline ends came to 15 bases. The germline V gene has CDR1 SGHVS and CDR2 FNYEAQ.

CDR3 amino acids: CASSSLEGRRDSPLHF. The CDR3 DNA follows: TGTGCCAGCAGCTCTCTTGAGGGGCGCAGGGATTCACCCCTCCACTTT. This chain uses TRBV27 with TRBJ1-6, with TRBD1 as a possible D gene (5 bases). The CDR3 length is 16 residues. Trimming removed 6 bases at V and 8 bases at J, with 20 bases between. Per the germline V gene, CDR1 is MNHEY and CDR2 is SMNVEV (reference sequence).

This chain connects TRBV7-6 to TRBJ2-2, with 7 positions matching TRBD1. CDR3 size: 15 residues. Trimming cost V 5 bases and J 7 bases; bases outside gene matches: 10. From germline, CDR1 is SGHVS and CDR2 FNYEAQ. The CDR3 nucleotides are TGTGCCAGCAGCCCCGACAGGGCCCCTGGCGGGGAGCTGTTTTTT. Its protein product is CASSPDRAPGGELFF.

The CDR3 sequence is CASSVRSIAGYNEQFF. The CDR3, as DNA: TGTGCCAGCAGCGTAAGGTCTATAGCGGGGTACAATGAGCAGTTCTTC. J is TRBJ2-1 and V is TRBV9; TRBD2 aligns across 8 bases. Germline-derived CDR1 and CDR2 are SGDLS and YYNGEE. V lost 1 base and J lost 4; bases outside the gene matches: 7. The CDR3 has 16 residues.

V gene TRBV5-1 combines with J gene TRBJ2-1; possibly TRBD2 for D (5 bases). The V and J ends lost 2 bases and 2 bases respectively, with 8 bases between them. This CDR3 is 14 amino acids long. Germline V gives CDR1 SGHRS, CDR2 YFSETQ. The DNA for the CDR3 is TGCGCCAGCAGCTTCGGGGATCCCTACAATGAGCAGTTCTTC. Translating it yields CASSFGDPYNEQFF. The full variable domain, its missing parts supplied by reference TRBV5-1 and TRBJ2-1, is KAGVTQTPRYLIKTRGQQVTLSCSPISGHRSVSWYQQTPGQGLQFLFEYFSETQRNKGNFPGRFSGRQFSNSRSEMNVSTLELGDSALYLCASSFGDPYNEQFFGPGTRLTVL.

V gene TRBV14 combines with J gene TRBJ2-5, with 10 bases matching TRBD2. The trim removed 4 bases at V and 5 bases at J, leaving 19 bases unmatched. Germline CDR1 SGHDN, CDR2 FVKESK. The CDR3 has 19 amino acids. As DNA, the CDR3 is TGTGCCAGCAGCCCCTCAAAGCGGGGGGGCCTAATACGACAGGAGACCCAGTACTTC. This gives the protein CASSPSKRGGLIRQETQYF.

This chain links TRBV5-4 with TRBJ2-4; D gene uncertain. This CDR3 contains 15 residues. Germline CDR1 and CDR2: SGHNT and YYREEE (reference sequence). The V end was cut by 3 bases, the J end by 1 base, with 11 bases between. The CDR3 sequence is CASSSPDGAKNIQYF. The CDR3 DNA sequence: TGTGCCAGCAGCTCTCCAGACGGTGCCAAAAACATTCAGTACTTC. Looking up the rest from reference TRBV5-4 and TRBJ2-4 gives the full variable domain: ETGVTQSPTHLIKTRGQQVTLRCSSQSGHNTVSWYQQALGQGPQFIFQYYREEENGRGNFPPRFSGLQFPNYSSELNVNALELDDSALYLCASSSPDGAKNIQYFGAGTRLSVL.

The chain carries TRBV4-2 and TRBJ1-1; D ambiguous. Per the germline V gene, CDR1 is LGHNA and CDR2 is YNFKEQ. Between the trimmed V and J ends, which lost 0 bases and 5 bases, there was a span of 13 bases. CDR3 size: 15 residues. CDR3: CASSQELEGRTEAFF. Here the CDR3 DNA reads TGTGCCAGCAGCCAAGAGCTTGAGGGCAGAACTGAAGCTTTCTTT.

DNA of the CDR3: TGTGCCAGCAGCCAAGTAGGGAAAGCGGGGGGGCGAGAGACCCAGTACTTC. It specifies CASSQVGKAGGRETQYF. This chain joins TRBV3-1 (or the pseudogene TRBV3-2) and TRBJ2-5; TRBD2 agrees at 10 bases. Per the germline V gene, CDR1 is LGHDT and CDR2 is YNNKEL (reference sequence). The CDR3 runs 17 residues. Germline trimming cut 1 base from V and 4 bases from J; bases unmatched to any gene: 9.